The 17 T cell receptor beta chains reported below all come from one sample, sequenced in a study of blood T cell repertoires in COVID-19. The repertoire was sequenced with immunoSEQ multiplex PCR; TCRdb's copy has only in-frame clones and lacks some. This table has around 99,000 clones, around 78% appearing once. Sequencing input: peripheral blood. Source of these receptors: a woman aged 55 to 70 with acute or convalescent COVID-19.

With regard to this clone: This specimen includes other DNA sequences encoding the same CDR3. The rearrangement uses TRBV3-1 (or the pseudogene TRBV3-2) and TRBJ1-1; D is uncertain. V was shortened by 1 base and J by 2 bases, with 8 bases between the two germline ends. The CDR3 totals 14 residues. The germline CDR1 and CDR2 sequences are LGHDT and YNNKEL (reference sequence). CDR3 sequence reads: CASSQVGGNTEAFF. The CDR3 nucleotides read TGTGCCAGCAGCCAAGTCGGCGGCAACACTGAAGCTTTCTTT.

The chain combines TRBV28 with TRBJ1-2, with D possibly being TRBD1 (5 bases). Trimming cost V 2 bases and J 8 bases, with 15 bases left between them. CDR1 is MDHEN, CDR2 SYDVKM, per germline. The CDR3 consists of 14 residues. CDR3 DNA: TGTGCCAGCAGTTTAGGACAACGGACCGGGGGCTACACCTTC. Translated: CASSLGQRTGGYTF.

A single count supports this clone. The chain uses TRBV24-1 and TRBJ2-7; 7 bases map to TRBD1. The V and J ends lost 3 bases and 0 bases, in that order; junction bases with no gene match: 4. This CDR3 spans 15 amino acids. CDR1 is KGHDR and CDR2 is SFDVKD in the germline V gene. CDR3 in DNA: TGTGCCACCAGTGATCCCGCAGGGGGCTCCTACGAGCAGTACTTC. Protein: CATSDPAGGSYEQYF.

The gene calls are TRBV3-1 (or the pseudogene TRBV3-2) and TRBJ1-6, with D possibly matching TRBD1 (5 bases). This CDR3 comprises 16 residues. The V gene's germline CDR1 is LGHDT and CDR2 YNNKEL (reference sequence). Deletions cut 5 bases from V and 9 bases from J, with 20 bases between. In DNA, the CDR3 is TGTGCCAGCAGCGTCAAAGCAGGGAGGGCAGGTTCACCCCTCCACTTT. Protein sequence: CASSVKAGRAGSPLHF.

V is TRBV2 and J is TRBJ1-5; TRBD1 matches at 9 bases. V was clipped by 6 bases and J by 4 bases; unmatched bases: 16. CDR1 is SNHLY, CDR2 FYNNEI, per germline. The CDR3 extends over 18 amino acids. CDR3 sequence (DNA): TGTGCCAGCAGCCCCTTGGGGACAGGGAGGGGTGAGAATCAGCCCCAGCATTTT. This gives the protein CASSPLGTGRGENQPQHF.

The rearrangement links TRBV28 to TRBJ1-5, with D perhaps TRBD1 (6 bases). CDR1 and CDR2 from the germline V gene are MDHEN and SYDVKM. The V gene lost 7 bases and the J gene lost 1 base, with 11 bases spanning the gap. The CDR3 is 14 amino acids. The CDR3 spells CASTDSGSNQPQHF. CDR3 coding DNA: TGTGCCAGCACGGACAGCGGAAGCAATCAGCCCCAGCATTTT.

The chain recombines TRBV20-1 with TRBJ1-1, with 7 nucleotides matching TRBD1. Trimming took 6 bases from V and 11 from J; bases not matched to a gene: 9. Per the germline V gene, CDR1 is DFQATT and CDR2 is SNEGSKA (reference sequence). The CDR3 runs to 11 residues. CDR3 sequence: CSAGGQLGAFF. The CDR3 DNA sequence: TGCAGTGCCGGGGGACAGTTGGGGGCTTTCTTT.

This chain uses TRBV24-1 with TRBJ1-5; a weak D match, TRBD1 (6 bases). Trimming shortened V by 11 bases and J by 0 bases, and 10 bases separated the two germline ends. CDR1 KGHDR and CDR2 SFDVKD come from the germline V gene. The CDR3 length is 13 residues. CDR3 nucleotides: TGTGCCAGCCAGACAGGTAGCAATCAGCCCCAGCATTTT. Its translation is CASQTGSNQPQHF.

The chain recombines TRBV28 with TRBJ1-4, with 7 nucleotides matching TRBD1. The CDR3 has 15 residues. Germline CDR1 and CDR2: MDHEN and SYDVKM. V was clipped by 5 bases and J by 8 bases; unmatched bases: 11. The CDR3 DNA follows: TGTGCCAGCAGTGGTTGGGACAGCCCCATGGAAAAACTGTTTTTT. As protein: CASSGWDSPMEKLFF. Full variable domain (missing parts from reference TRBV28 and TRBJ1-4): DVKVTQSSRYLVKRTGEKVFLECVQDMDHENMFWYRQDPGLGLRLIYFSYDVKMKEKGDIPEGYSVSREKKERFSLILESASTNQTSMYLCASSGWDSPMEKLFFGSGTQLSVL.

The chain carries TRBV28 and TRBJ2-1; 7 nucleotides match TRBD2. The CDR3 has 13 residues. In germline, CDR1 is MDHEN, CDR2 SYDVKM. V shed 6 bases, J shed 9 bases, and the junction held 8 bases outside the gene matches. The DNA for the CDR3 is TGTGCCAGCAGGGGGGGGATCCAAGTTGAGCAGTTCTTC. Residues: CASRGGIQVEQFF.

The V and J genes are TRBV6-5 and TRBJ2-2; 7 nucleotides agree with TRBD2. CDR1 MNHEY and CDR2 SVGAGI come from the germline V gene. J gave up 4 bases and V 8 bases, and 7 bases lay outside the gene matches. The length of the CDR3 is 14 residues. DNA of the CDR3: TGTGCCAGCGCCAGCGGGATAAGCACCGGGGAGCTGTTTTTT. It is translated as CASASGISTGELFF.

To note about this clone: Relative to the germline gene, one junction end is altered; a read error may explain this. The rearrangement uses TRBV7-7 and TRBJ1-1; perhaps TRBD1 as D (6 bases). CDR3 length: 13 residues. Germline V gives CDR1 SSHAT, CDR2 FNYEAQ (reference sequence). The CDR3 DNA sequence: TGTGCTAGCAGCTTTAGACAGGACACTGAAGCTTTCTTT. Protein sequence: CASSFRQDTEAFF.

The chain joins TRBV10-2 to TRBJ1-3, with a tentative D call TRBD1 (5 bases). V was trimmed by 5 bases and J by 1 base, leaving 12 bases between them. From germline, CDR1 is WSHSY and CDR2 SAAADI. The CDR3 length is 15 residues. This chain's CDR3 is CASSPSGGSGNTIYF. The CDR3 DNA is TGCGCCAGCAGTCCCTCGGGGGGATCTGGAAACACCATATATTTT.

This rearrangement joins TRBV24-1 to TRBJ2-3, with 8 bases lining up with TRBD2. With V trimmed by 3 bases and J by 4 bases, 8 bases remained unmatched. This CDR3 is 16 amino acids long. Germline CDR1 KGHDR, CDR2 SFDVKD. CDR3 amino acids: CATSDPPPGGADTQYF. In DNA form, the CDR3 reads TGTGCCACCAGTGATCCACCACCGGGGGGGGCAGATACGCAGTATTTT.

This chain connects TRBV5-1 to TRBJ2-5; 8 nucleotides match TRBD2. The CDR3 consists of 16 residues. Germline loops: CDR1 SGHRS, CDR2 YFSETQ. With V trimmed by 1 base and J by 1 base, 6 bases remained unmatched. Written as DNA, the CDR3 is TGCGCCAGCAGCTTGCGGGCTAGCGGGTTCCAAGAGACCCAGTACTTC. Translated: CASSLRASGFQETQYF.

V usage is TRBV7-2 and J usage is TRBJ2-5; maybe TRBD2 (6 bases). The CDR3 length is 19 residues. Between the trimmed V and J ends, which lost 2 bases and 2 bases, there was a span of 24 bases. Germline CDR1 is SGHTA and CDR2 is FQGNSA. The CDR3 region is CASSLFVTSLYVTQETQYF. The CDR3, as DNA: TGTGCCAGCAGCTTATTTGTAACTAGCCTTTACGTGACACAAGAGACCCAGTACTTC.

For the CDR3, the DNA is TGTGCCAGCAGTTTATATGATAGGACAGGGGTTTCTGGAAACACCATATATTTT. Translating it yields CASSLYDRTGVSGNTIYF. The J gene is TRBJ1-3, the V gene TRBV28, with 9 nucleotides matching TRBD1. Germline V CDR1 and CDR2: MDHEN, SYDVKM. V shed 1 base, J shed 1 base, and the junction held 8 bases outside the gene matches. The CDR3 is made up of 18 amino acids.